The rows below give T cell receptor beta chains drawn from one sample of a study of T cell changes during pregnancy in multiple sclerosis. The protocol was immunoSEQ multiplex PCR, while the TCRdb copy is restricted to in-frame clones and leaves out a portion. The sample consists of tens of thousands of clones, 90% to 97% of them appearing once. The sequenced sample was peripheral blood, obtained in the second trimester of pregnancy. The receptors here all came from a female donor with multiple sclerosis, enrolled in a pregnancy study. CDR3s leave out the opening cysteine and the closing phenylalanine or tryptophan. Each record gives: D gene, J gene, V gene, CDR3 protein. A D gene is named only where the DNA matches it firmly.

d_gene: TRBD1
j_gene: TRBJ1-5
v_gene: TRBV9
CDR3aa: ATETEGNRGRRKEQPQH

d_gene: TRBD1
j_gene: TRBJ1-5
v_gene: TRBV29-1
CDR3aa: SVGTGHGNQPQH

d_gene: NA
j_gene: TRBJ1-4
v_gene: TRBV9
CDR3aa: ASSVGGREGEKLF

d_gene: NA
j_gene: TRBJ1-1
v_gene: TRBV9
CDR3aa: ASSSTDRSSEAF

d_gene: NA
j_gene: TRBJ2-7
v_gene: TRBV18
CDR3aa: ASSPDRRVYEQY

d_gene: TRBD2
j_gene: TRBJ2-2
v_gene: TRBV5-4
CDR3aa: ASSLGGGTGELF

d_gene: TRBD2
j_gene: TRBJ2-5
v_gene: TRBV15
CDR3aa: ATNPERGKQETQY

d_gene: NA
j_gene: TRBJ2-3
v_gene: TRBV7-9
CDR3aa: ASRATDTQY

d_gene: TRBD2
j_gene: TRBJ2-1
v_gene: TRBV7-2
CDR3aa: ASSLAPLGGGYNEQF

d_gene: TRBD1
j_gene: TRBJ2-3
v_gene: TRBV4-1
CDR3aa: ASSQGTGDTDTQY

d_gene: NA
j_gene: TRBJ2-5
v_gene: TRBV13
CDR3aa: ASSPRLGETQY

d_gene: TRBD2
j_gene: TRBJ2-3
v_gene: TRBV7-9
CDR3aa: ASSRGLAGALGLDTQY

d_gene: TRBD1
j_gene: TRBJ1-5
v_gene: TRBV25-1
CDR3aa: ASTGGWNQPQH

d_gene: TRBD1
j_gene: TRBJ2-7
v_gene: TRBV30
CDR3aa: AWSKGTASYEQY

d_gene: NA
j_gene: TRBJ2-7
v_gene: TRBV27
CDR3aa: ASSFQGTPLNEQY

d_gene: NA
j_gene: TRBJ1-3
v_gene: TRBV15
CDR3aa: ATSRVFTGNTIY

d_gene: NA
j_gene: TRBJ1-4
v_gene: TRBV29-1
CDR3aa: SVQPTGKNEKLF

d_gene: TRBD1
j_gene: TRBJ1-2
v_gene: TRBV10-3
CDR3aa: AISELAGRDRDGYT

d_gene: TRBD1
j_gene: TRBJ2-2
v_gene: TRBV7-3
CDR3aa: ASSLTPRLGQSTGELF

d_gene: NA
j_gene: TRBJ2-6
v_gene: TRBV21-1
CDR3aa: ASSCRQVSSGANVLT

d_gene: TRBD2
j_gene: TRBJ2-1
v_gene: TRBV28
CDR3aa: ASSLLTGLAKQF

d_gene: TRBD2
j_gene: TRBJ2-5
v_gene: TRBV7-9
CDR3aa: ASSLGLAGVQETQY

d_gene: TRBD1
j_gene: TRBJ2-7
v_gene: TRBV7-2
CDR3aa: ASSLPGRDRGYEQY

d_gene: TRBD1
j_gene: TRBJ1-1
v_gene: TRBV5-4
CDR3aa: ASSLRTGKDTEAF

d_gene: NA
j_gene: TRBJ1-2
v_gene: TRBV2
CDR3aa: ASKVQGVLSGYT

d_gene: TRBD1
j_gene: TRBJ1-1
v_gene: TRBV10-1
CDR3aa: ASSGDRGRKTTEAF

d_gene: NA
j_gene: TRBJ2-2
v_gene: TRBV29-1
CDR3aa: SVEDEAGLSNTGELF

d_gene: NA
j_gene: TRBJ2-1
v_gene: TRBV5-1
CDR3aa: ASSLRVQAYSSYNEQF

d_gene: TRBD2
j_gene: TRBJ2-1
v_gene: TRBV27
CDR3aa: ASSWEGDEQF

d_gene: NA
j_gene: TRBJ1-6
v_gene: TRBV2
CDR3aa: ASSARGSYSPLH

d_gene: TRBD1
j_gene: TRBJ1-5
v_gene: TRBV6-5
CDR3aa: ASRQQGAGGQPQH

d_gene: TRBD1
j_gene: TRBJ1-5
v_gene: TRBV30
CDR3aa: AWSAGQVSNQPQH

d_gene: NA
j_gene: TRBJ1-5
v_gene: TRBV7-8
CDR3aa: ASSLAGQGSHLVFDQPQH

d_gene: TRBD1
j_gene: TRBJ1-1
v_gene: TRBV10-3
CDR3aa: AISGDRGNTEAF

d_gene: NA
j_gene: TRBJ2-5
v_gene: TRBV7-2
CDR3aa: ASSPEGLLGETQY

d_gene: TRBD2
j_gene: TRBJ2-2
v_gene: TRBV4-2
CDR3aa: ASSQVTSGTGELF

d_gene: NA
j_gene: TRBJ1-5
v_gene: TRBV2
CDR3aa: ASSIEGDTNQPQH

d_gene: TRBD2
j_gene: TRBJ2-3
v_gene: TRBV9
CDR3aa: ASSGTRSTDTQY

d_gene: NA
j_gene: TRBJ2-1
v_gene: TRBV19
CDR3aa: ASSMPGLAVGGYEQF

d_gene: NA
j_gene: TRBJ2-3
v_gene: TRBV9
CDR3aa: ASSVEGAGSDTQY

d_gene: TRBD1
j_gene: TRBJ2-1
v_gene: TRBV27
CDR3aa: ASSSTGTGWVMNEQF

d_gene: NA
j_gene: TRBJ2-1
v_gene: TRBV2
CDR3aa: ASPRGGPSSYNEQF

d_gene: TRBD2
j_gene: TRBJ2-1
v_gene: TRBV15
CDR3aa: ATSREGWGGSYNEQF

d_gene: TRBD1
j_gene: TRBJ2-2
v_gene: TRBV5-5
CDR3aa: ASSLRQGSNTGELF

d_gene: TRBD2
j_gene: TRBJ2-1
v_gene: TRBV9
CDR3aa: ASSATSGSYNEQF

d_gene: TRBD2
j_gene: TRBJ2-1
v_gene: TRBV6-5
CDR3aa: ASSYLLAGHNEQF

d_gene: TRBD1
j_gene: TRBJ2-7
v_gene: TRBV7-9
CDR3aa: ASSSLPGQAYEQY

d_gene: TRBD1
j_gene: TRBJ2-7
v_gene: TRBV15
CDR3aa: ATSAGTGSYEQY

d_gene: NA
j_gene: TRBJ1-2
v_gene: TRBV19
CDR3aa: ASTPGSGSYGYT

d_gene: TRBD2
j_gene: TRBJ2-3
v_gene: TRBV11-2
CDR3aa: ASSLDLSGRRQY

d_gene: NA
j_gene: TRBJ2-1
v_gene: TRBV27
CDR3aa: ASKRSGRVLNEQF